This TCR beta chain was identified during a study of T-cell memory formation after mild COVID-19. General observations from the study: The CD4+ clones that contracted clustered mainly within CM and EM, and the CD8+ clones concentrated in EMRA. Pre-infection memory harbored some responding clones, suggesting cross-reactive memory joined.

One entry per CDR3 protein results from TCRdb running MiXCR on the 5' RACE reads. Altogether fewer than 350,000 distinct CDR3 sequences are present, roughly 18% being singletons, with the ten largest covering around 23%. About this clonotype: Its target is not known.

The germline V gene has CDR1 SGHNT and CDR2 YENEEA. V was clipped by 3 bases and J by 12 bases; unmatched bases: 11. The CDR3 covers 14 residues. The source is a man between 18 and 29 years old who had mild COVID-19 (a few samples of this study predate the infection). Cell type and time point are not known. The V call is TRBV11-3, the J call TRBJ2-1, with 7 bases matching TRBD1. Sample: PBMCs or a T cell subset sorted from them (not recorded which). The CDR3: CASSFRGPQGWQFF. CDR3 bases: TGTGCCAGCAGCTTTAGGGGGCCGCAGGGATGGCAGTTCTTC.